The sequence of this T cell receptor beta chain was determined in a study of T-cell reconstitution after alpha-beta-depleted transplantation in children. This clonotype was detected only a few times. As it was prepared, the TCRbeta library received unique molecular identifiers. TCRdb re-analysed the PCR reads in MiXCR, keeping a single row per CDR3 protein. The sample yields about 340,000 distinct CDR3 sequences, 10% to 13% seen once. With 6 bases clipped from V and 0 bases from J, the junction kept 5 bases outside the gene matches. The CDR3 contains 15 residues. Germline CDR1 reads MNHNS; CDR2 reads SASEGT.

This sample comprised PBMCs from the stem cell graft donor, obtained from the stem cell graft. The chain employs TRBV6-1 and TRBJ1-2, with 9 bases matching TRBD1. The sequence was obtained from a human donor who donated a stem cell graft to a child with acute lymphoblastic leukemia. The CDR3 here is CASRDRDRANYGYTF. Written as DNA, the CDR3 is TGTGCCAGCAGAGATAGGGACAGGGCTAACTATGGCTACACCTTC.